The clone carrying this T cell receptor (beta chain) was counted between two and nine times. The data were taken from a study of response to subunit inactivated influenza vaccine. TCRdb analysed the RT-PCR reads with MiXCR anew, one entry per CDR3 protein. This repertoire shows 150,000 to 200,000 distinct CDR3 sequences, about 11% found once; its top ten account for roughly 40%. Unmatched junction bases numbered 8, after V lost 7 bases and J lost 3 bases. Germline V gene sequence: CDR1 SQVTM, CDR2 ANQGSEA. This CDR3 comprises 13 residues. This rearrangement joins TRBV29-1 to TRBJ2-5; 7 bases are a match to TRBD1. This clonotype was sampled from a man aged 45 to 70 who received an inactivated influenza vaccine. Sequencing was performed on CD8+ T cells sorted from PBMCs, taken approximately 25 months after vaccination. The CDR3 protein is CSASGQPKETQYF. The CDR3 nucleotides read TGCAGCGCCTCGGGACAGCCGAAAGAGACCCAGTACTTC.